Presented here are 30 T cell receptor beta chains from one specimen sequenced in a study of identical twins. Via MiXCR, TCRdb re-called the 5' RACE reads, giving one row per CDR3 protein. The table lists some 500,000 distinct CDR3 sequences, around 20% of them singletons. This sample also appeared in a second study, on T cells expressing NK-cell markers.

Material for sequencing was CD4+ T cells sorted from blood. The receptors were sampled from a woman aged 18 to 35 in good health.

This clonotype was picked up many times. The rearrangement links TRBV20-1 to TRBJ1-5; perhaps TRBD1 as D (5 bases). Germline CDR1 reads DFQATT; CDR2 reads SNEGSKA (reference sequence). The CDR3 totals 13 residues. Trimming removed 6 bases at V and 2 bases at J, with 11 bases between. CDR3 region: CSARDGRNQPQHF. In DNA form, the CDR3 reads TGCAGTGCGCGGGACGGCCGCAATCAGCCCCAGCATTTT.

This clonotype was detected many times. The rearrangement links TRBV20-1 to TRBJ2-7, with TRBD1 identical over 8 bases. This CDR3 is 14 amino acids long. The germline V gene has CDR1 DFQATT and CDR2 SNEGSKA (reference sequence). The junction had 13 bases not matched to a gene; V was cut back by 6 bases and J by 6 bases. CDR3 coding DNA: TGCAGTGCCAGAAAACACGGGACAGGCGCCGAGCAGTACTTC. This sequence encodes CSARKHGTGAEQYF.

J is TRBJ2-5 and V is TRBV6-1; D tentatively reads TRBD1 or TRBD2 (5 bases each). The CDR3 totals 14 residues. From germline, CDR1 is MNHNS and CDR2 SASEGT. Trimming stripped 6 bases from V and 2 bases from J, with 13 bases between. The CDR3 bases are TGTGCCAGCAGAGCCGGGACGTGGCAAGAGACCCAGTACTTC. Its protein is CASRAGTWQETQYF.

This clonotype was counted only a few times. This chain connects TRBV5-1 to TRBJ2-7, with TRBD2 matching over 11 bases. The germline CDR1 and CDR2 sequences are SGHRS and YFSETQ. The J segment lost 6 bases and the V segment lost 4 bases, leaving 9 bases of the junction unmatched. The CDR3 length is 15 residues. CDR3 nucleotide sequence: TGCGCCAGCAGCGTATTAGCGGGGGGGCTTTCCGAGCAGTACTTC. Encoded protein: CASSVLAGGLSEQYF.

The chain joins TRBV3-1 to TRBJ2-6; 9 positions match TRBD1. The germline V gene encodes CDR1 LGHDT and CDR2 YNNKEL (reference sequence). V lost 5 bases, J lost 5 bases, and 16 bases stayed unmatched. The CDR3 runs to 19 residues. CDR3 region: CASSARRDRDFYRANVLTF. CDR3 nucleotide sequence: TGTGCCAGCAGCGCCCGAAGGGACAGGGATTTTTATAGGGCCAACGTCCTGACTTTC.

V and J are TRBV12-3 or TRBV12-4 and TRBJ2-2, with 9 bases identical to TRBD2. V lost 5 bases to trimming and J lost 5 bases; unmatched junction nucleotides: 9. CDR3 length equals 16 residues. For the CDR3, the DNA is TGTGCCAGCAGTCGGGAGGGACTAGCTTTAACCGGGGAGCTGTTTTTT. Protein sequence: CASSREGLALTGELFF.

This clonotype turned up a few times. This sequence joins TRBV18 and TRBJ2-7, with D possibly TRBD1 on 5 matching bases. V was trimmed by 4 bases and J by 4 bases, leaving 8 bases between them. The CDR3 spans 12 residues. Germline V gives CDR1 KGHSH, CDR2 LQKENI. CDR3 loop: CASSLTVYEQYF. The DNA of the CDR3 is TGTGCCAGCTCACTGACAGTTTACGAGCAGTACTTC. The full variable domain, in which reference TRBV18 and TRBJ2-7 provide the parts outside the CDR3, is NAGVMQNPRHLVRRRGQEARLRCSPMKGHSHVYWYRQLPEEGLKFMVYLQKENIIDESGMPKERFSAEFPKEGPSILRIQQVVRGDSAAYFCASSLTVYEQYFGPGTRLTVT.

This clonotype has a handful of counts. The CDR3 is CSAAGGGLGQRELFF. The CDR3 nucleotides are TGCAGCGCAGCGGGAGGGGGACTGGGCCAACGGGAGCTGTTTTTT. This sequence joins TRBV29-1 and TRBJ2-2; 10 nucleotides agree with TRBD2. The CDR3 has 15 amino acids. J was trimmed by 9 bases and V by 7 bases; bases with no gene match: 14. Germline values: CDR1 SQVTM, CDR2 ANQGSEA.

This chain uses TRBV7-2 with TRBJ2-5; tentatively, D is TRBD2 (7 bases). CDR1 and CDR2 from the germline V gene are SGHTA and FQGNSA. Trimming took off 6 bases at V and 5 bases at J, with 16 bases between the two ends. This CDR3 spans 14 amino acids. CDR3 sequence reads: CASSAQGRGETQYF. The DNA of the CDR3 is TGTGCCAGCAGTGCTCAAGGGAGGGGGGAGACCCAGTACTTC.

The chain recombines TRBV9 with TRBJ1-1; TRBD1 matches 7 bases. The trim removed 5 bases at V and 1 base at J, leaving 5 bases unmatched. CDR1 is SGDLS and CDR2 is YYNGEE in the germline V gene. The CDR3 covers 14 residues. The CDR3 nucleotides are TGTGCCAGCAGTAAAAGACAGGGGAACACTGAAGCTTTCTTT. Translation: CASSKRQGNTEAFF. Full variable domain (rest looked up from reference TRBV9 and TRBJ1-1): DSGVTQTPKHLITATGQRVTLRCSPRSGDLSVYWYQQSLDQGLQFLIQYYNGEERAKGNILERFSAQQFPDLHSELNLSSLELGDSALYFCASSKRQGNTEAFFGQGTRLTVV.

The table lists this clonotype with a few counts. This chain connects TRBV4-3 to TRBJ1-2, with D possibly being TRBD1 (5 bases). Germline V gives CDR1 LGHNA, CDR2 YSLEER. Trimming stripped 4 bases from V and 4 bases from J, with 16 bases between. The CDR3 totals 15 residues. This chain's CDR3 is CASSPLQGLTYGYTF. CDR3 bases: TGCGCCAGCAGCCCCCTCCAGGGACTGACCTATGGCTACACCTTC.

V usage is TRBV20-1 and J usage is TRBJ2-7; the D gene is possibly TRBD1 (5 bases). From germline, CDR1 is DFQATT and CDR2 SNEGSKA (reference sequence). The CDR3 sequence is 13 residues long. Trimming stripped 2 bases from V and 3 bases from J, with 11 bases between. The CDR3 DNA is TGCAGTGCTAGATCACAGGTTAACTACGAGCAGTACTTC. This translates into CSARSQVNYEQYF.

There are a few counts of this clonotype. J is TRBJ2-1 and V is TRBV15; D might be TRBD1 (5 bases). CDR1 and CDR2 from the germline V gene are LNHNV and YYDKDF (reference sequence). V was clipped by 3 bases and J by 0 bases, with 18 bases between them. This CDR3 region has 18 residues. This chain's CDR3 is CATSRARGAISSYNEQFF. The CDR3 bases are TGTGCCACCAGCAGGGCCCGTGGGGCGATAAGCTCCTACAATGAGCAGTTCTTC.

This chain connects TRBV20-1 to TRBJ2-3, with TRBD2 identical over 13 bases. The CDR3 length is 14 residues. The germline CDR1 and CDR2 sequences are DFQATT and SNEGSKA (reference sequence). Germline trimming cut 5 bases from V and 5 bases from J; bases unmatched to any gene: 4. CDR3 DNA sequence: TGCAGTGCTCAGACTAGCGGGGGGATAGATACGCAGTATTTT. It specifies CSAQTSGGIDTQYF.

The table lists this clonotype with many counts. This chain links TRBV12-3 or TRBV12-4 with TRBJ1-5; D gene unclear. The CDR3 sequence is 14 residues long. Trimming cost V 6 bases and J 0 bases, with 9 bases left between them. The CDR3 loop is CASRQDYSNQPQHF. In nucleotides, the CDR3 is TGTGCCAGCAGGCAGGACTATAGCAATCAGCCCCAGCATTTT.

This clonotype has a handful of counts. The gene calls are TRBV12-3 or TRBV12-4 and TRBJ2-1, with D perhaps TRBD2 (5 bases). The CDR3 length is 17 residues. Deletions cut 3 bases from V and 4 bases from J, with 19 bases between. Here the CDR3 reads CASSFRGSPRRYNEQFF. In nucleotides, the CDR3 is TGTGCCAGCAGTTTTAGAGGATCCCCCCGGAGGTACAATGAGCAGTTCTTC.

This chain connects TRBV7-2 to TRBJ2-1; TRBD1 is a possible D gene (5 bases). The CDR3 spans 15 residues. Trimming removed 4 bases from V and 9 bases from J, with 19 bases in between. Per the germline V gene, CDR1 is SGHTA and CDR2 is FQGNSA. CDR3 sequence: CASSSSLAGFSEQFF. The CDR3 bases are TGTGCCAGCAGCTCCTCCCTGGCAGGGTTTAGTGAGCAGTTCTTC.

V is TRBV20-1 and J is TRBJ1-2; 7 positions agree with TRBD1. CDR1 and CDR2 from the germline V gene are DFQATT and SNEGSKA (reference sequence). Unmatched junction bases numbered 14, after V lost 0 bases and J lost 4 bases. The CDR3 runs 17 residues. The CDR3 here is CSARDLKDRAGGYGYTF. The DNA for the CDR3 is TGCAGTGCTAGAGACCTCAAAGACAGGGCCGGCGGCTATGGCTACACCTTC.

This clonotype showed up just a few times. The chain has TRBV20-1 and TRBJ2-1, with 11 bases lining up with TRBD2. The V gene's germline CDR1 is DFQATT and CDR2 SNEGSKA (reference sequence). With 5 bases clipped from V and 10 bases from J, the junction kept 7 bases outside the gene matches. CDR3 length equals 13 residues. In DNA form, the CDR3 reads TGCAGTGCTGGGACTAGCGGTGCGAGGGAGCAGTTCTTC. Translating it yields CSAGTSGAREQFF.

This clonotype was observed a few times. CDR3 in DNA: TGTGCCACCACGGCCCTTTTGGACTCCTACGAGCAGTACTTC. It specifies CATTALLDSYEQYF. V usage is TRBV10-3 and J usage is TRBJ2-7; D is undetermined. CDR3 length: 14 amino acids. Trimming cost V 10 bases and J 0 bases, with 16 bases left between them. Germline V gene lookup returns CDR1 ENHRY and CDR2 SYGVKD.

This clonotype appeared a few times. The V and J genes are TRBV12-3 or TRBV12-4 and TRBJ2-3, with D perhaps matching TRBD1 or TRBD2 (6 bases each). The CDR3 runs 15 residues. The V and J ends lost 3 bases and 3 bases respectively, with 13 bases between them. The CDR3 DNA reads as TGTGCCAGCAGTTTCGGGGGCTCTGGAACAGATACGCAGTATTTT. It yields the protein CASSFGGSGTDTQYF.

The CDR3 reads CASGPGDQETQYF. The CDR3 nucleotides are TGTGCCAGCGGCCCCGGGGATCAAGAGACCCAGTACTTC. V gene TRBV28 combines with J gene TRBJ2-5; D may be TRBD2 (5 bases). CDR3 length: 13 residues. The germline V gene has CDR1 MDHEN and CDR2 SYDVKM. Between the trimmed V and J ends, which lost 8 bases and 2 bases, there was a span of 12 bases.

The genes are TRBV15 and TRBJ2-7; no firm D call. The CDR3 covers 15 residues. CDR1 and CDR2 from the germline V gene are LNHNV and YYDKDF (reference sequence). V lost 0 bases, J lost 1 base, and 10 bases lay in between. CDR3 protein: CATSRDRQPSYEQYF. CDR3 sequence (DNA): TGTGCCACCAGCAGAGATAGGCAGCCATCCTACGAGCAGTACTTC.

This clonotype was counted at least ten times. J is TRBJ2-1 and V is TRBV30, with TRBD2 matching over 7 bases. The trim removed 5 bases at V and 0 bases at J, leaving 4 bases unmatched. Germline V lookup: CDR1 GTSNPN, CDR2 SVGIG (reference sequence). The CDR3 consists of 14 residues. As DNA, the CDR3 is TGTGCCTGGGGGTTAGCGGGCTCCTACAATGAGCAGTTCTTC. It yields the protein CAWGLAGSYNEQFF.

This sequence joins TRBV7-9 and TRBJ2-1, with 11 positions matching TRBD1. Germline-derived CDR1 and CDR2 are SEHNR and FQNEAQ (reference sequence). Trimming took 10 bases from V and 4 from J; bases not matched to a gene: 12. The CDR3 runs 16 residues. The CDR3 sequence: CATTPDRGRSYNEQFF. Here the CDR3 DNA reads TGTGCCACCACGCCGGACAGGGGGCGTTCGTACAATGAGCAGTTCTTC.

The table lists this clonotype with a few counts. The V and J genes are TRBV18 and TRBJ2-5; a weak D match, TRBD2 (6 bases). The CDR3 is 14 residues long. Trimming cost V 10 bases and J 5 bases, with 20 bases left between them. The germline V gene encodes CDR1 KGHSH and CDR2 LQKENI. The CDR3 loop is CATRGPGDGETQYF. The DNA of the CDR3 is TGTGCCACCCGGGGACCGGGGGATGGCGAGACCCAGTACTTC.

The chain uses TRBV5-1 and TRBJ2-7; 7 bases match TRBD1. The germline CDR1 and CDR2 sequences are SGHRS and YFSETQ. The CDR3 contains 13 residues. V dropped 2 bases and J dropped 5; count of bases not matched to a gene: 4. The CDR3 loop is CASSLGQDNEQYF. The CDR3 coding sequence is TGCGCCAGCAGCTTAGGACAGGACAACGAGCAGTACTTC.

The V and J genes are TRBV7-9 and TRBJ2-1, with 8 bases lining up with TRBD1. There are 16 residues in the CDR3. Germline CDR1 is SEHNR and CDR2 is FQNEAQ (reference sequence). Trimming took 1 base from V and 4 from J; bases not matched to a gene: 6. The CDR3 spells CASSLERQGQYNEQFF. The CDR3 nucleotides are TGTGCCAGCAGCTTAGAGAGACAGGGGCAATACAATGAGCAGTTCTTC.

This clonotype was seen many times. The V and J genes are TRBV6-1 and TRBJ2-7; 9 bases map to TRBD1. From germline, CDR1 is MNHNS and CDR2 SASEGT. This CDR3 contains 13 residues. Trimming removed 5 bases from V and 4 bases from J; junction bases left unmatched: 3. CDR3 in DNA: TGTGCCAGCAGTAGGGACAGGGTTTACGAGCAGTACTTC. Protein product: CASSRDRVYEQYF.

This clonotype occurred many times. The J gene is TRBJ2-1, the V gene TRBV12-3 or TRBV12-4; possibly TRBD2 for D (5 bases). The CDR3 loop spans 13 amino acids. Trimming shortened V by 7 bases and J by 6 bases, and 13 bases separated the two germline ends. CDR3 sequence: CASKDSQSNEQFF. The CDR3 coding sequence is TGTGCCAGCAAGGACTCCCAATCCAATGAGCAGTTCTTC.